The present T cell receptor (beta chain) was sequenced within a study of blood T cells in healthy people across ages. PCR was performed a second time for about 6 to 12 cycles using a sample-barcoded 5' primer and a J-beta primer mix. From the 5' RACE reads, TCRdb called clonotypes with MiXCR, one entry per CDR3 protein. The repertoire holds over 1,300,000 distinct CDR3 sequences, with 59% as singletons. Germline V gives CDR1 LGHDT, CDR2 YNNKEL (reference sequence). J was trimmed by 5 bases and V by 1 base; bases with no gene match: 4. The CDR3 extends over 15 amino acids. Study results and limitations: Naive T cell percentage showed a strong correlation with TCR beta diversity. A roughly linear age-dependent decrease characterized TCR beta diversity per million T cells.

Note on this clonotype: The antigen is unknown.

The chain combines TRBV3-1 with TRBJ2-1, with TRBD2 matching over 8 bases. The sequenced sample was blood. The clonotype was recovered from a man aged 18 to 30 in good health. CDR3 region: CASSQAGGANNEQFF. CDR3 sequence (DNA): TGTGCCAGCAGCCAAGCGGGGGGGGCTAACAATGAGCAGTTCTTC.